The rows below give T cell receptor beta chains drawn from one sample of a study of blood T cell repertoires in COVID-19. The data were produced by immunoSEQ multiplex PCR, yet TCRdb's version contains in-frame clones alone and is incomplete. Of approximately 300,000 clones listed, just over 85% are singletons. Source material: PBMCs or T cells enriched from blood (not recorded which). The source is a woman under 30 who had recovered from COVID-19. Both conserved end residues are part of each CDR3. The size of a clone is reported for some rows only, either as once, few or many, or as a class for expanded clones.

V	J	size	CDR3
TRBV18	TRBJ1-1	NA	CASSSGTHMPGAEAFF
TRBV11-2	TRBJ1-2	NA	CASSLILEDGYTF
TRBV15	TRBJ1-5	NA	CATSLRQGGNQPQHF
TRBV12-3/TRBV12-4	TRBJ2-3	NA	CASSFPDTQYF
TRBV5-1	TRBJ2-7	NA	CASSSPGQLYEQYF
TRBV16	TRBJ1-5	NA	CASSGGGEGNQPQHF
TRBV25-1	TRBJ1-2	NA	CASKSDIREYGYTF
TRBV4-1	TRBJ2-1	NA	CASSQVPGTNYNEQFF
TRBV12-5	TRBJ2-1	few	CASGLVTSGYLTEQFF
TRBV13	TRBJ1-4	NA	CASSLGPLDLLGPNEKLFF
TRBV30	TRBJ1-4	NA	CAWSPSTGEKLFF
TRBV6-1	TRBJ1-2	NA	CASSEERDNLGHGYTF
TRBV2	TRBJ2-1	NA	CATSEGAWGEQFF
TRBV19	TRBJ1-4	NA	CASRSLGRFNEKLFF
TRBV11-2	TRBJ1-2	NA	CASSLTRGAQRGYTF
TRBV5-1	TRBJ1-3	few	CASSLAGNPGNTIYF
TRBV6-5	TRBJ1-2	NA	CASRVRRGYGYTF
TRBV18	TRBJ1-5	NA	CASSLASGTNQPQHF
TRBV19	TRBJ2-3	NA	CASSSAEGPNTDTQYF
TRBV9	TRBJ1-1	NA	CASSPTGRNTEAFF
TRBV6-4	TRBJ2-2	NA	CASSDITSEPRDTGELFF
TRBV5-6	TRBJ1-1	NA	CASSLDRAGAFF
TRBV12-3/TRBV12-4	TRBJ1-2	NA	CASSLGGGYGYTF